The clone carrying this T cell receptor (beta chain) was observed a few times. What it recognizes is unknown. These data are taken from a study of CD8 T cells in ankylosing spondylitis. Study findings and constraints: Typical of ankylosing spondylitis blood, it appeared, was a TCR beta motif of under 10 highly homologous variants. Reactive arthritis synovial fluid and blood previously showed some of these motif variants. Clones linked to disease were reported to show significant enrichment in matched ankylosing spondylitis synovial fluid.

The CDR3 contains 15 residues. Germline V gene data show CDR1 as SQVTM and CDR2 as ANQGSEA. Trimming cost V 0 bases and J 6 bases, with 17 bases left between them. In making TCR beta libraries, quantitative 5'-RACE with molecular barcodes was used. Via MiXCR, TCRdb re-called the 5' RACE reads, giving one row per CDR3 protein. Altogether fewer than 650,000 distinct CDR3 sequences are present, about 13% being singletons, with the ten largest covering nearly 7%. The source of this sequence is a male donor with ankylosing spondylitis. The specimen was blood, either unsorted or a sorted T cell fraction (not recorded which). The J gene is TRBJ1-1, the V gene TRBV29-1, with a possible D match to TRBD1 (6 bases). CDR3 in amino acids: CSVEEGPTGSAEAFF. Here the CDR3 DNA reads TGCAGCGTTGAAGAAGGCCCGACAGGCAGCGCTGAAGCTTTCTTT. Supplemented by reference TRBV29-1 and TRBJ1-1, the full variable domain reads SAVISQKPSRDICQRGTSLTIQCQVDSQVTMMFWYRQQPGQSLTLIATANQGSEATYESGFVIDKFPISRPNLTFSTLTVSNMSPEDSSIYLCSVEEGPTGSAEAFFGQGTRLTVV.